A selection of T cell receptor beta chains follows, all from one sample in a study of blood T cell repertoires in COVID-19. Repertoires were generated with immunoSEQ multiplex PCR, while TCRdb's copy carries only in-frame clones and drops some. The sample lists 85,000 to 130,000 clones, approximately 91% seen once, with around 0.94% in the top ten. The sample comprised peripheral blood. These receptors all come from a man aged 55-75 years with acute or convalescent COVID-19. CDR3s include the opening cysteine and the closing phenylalanine or tryptophan. Fields, in order: J gene, V gene, clone size, D gene, CDR3 protein, CDR3 DNA. D genes are given only for firm matches. Clone size is stated in some rows and not others, as once, few, many or a class when expanded.

>TRBJ1-2|TRBV19|NA|NA
CASSIQEANYGYTF
TGTGCCAGTAGTATTCAGGAAGCTAACTATGGCTACACCTTC
>TRBJ2-2|TRBV7-3|NA|TRBD2
CASSLASGRWQAGELFF
TGTGCCAGCAGCTTGGCTAGCGGGAGGTGGCAAGCCGGGGAGCTGTTTTTT
>TRBJ2-7|TRBV7-9|NA|NA
CASSLTGFSYEQYF
TGTGCCAGCAGCTTGACGGGGTTCTCCTACGAGCAGTACTTC
>TRBJ2-3|TRBV24-1|NA|TRBD1
CATSGVTGGPDTQYF
TGTGCCACCAGTGGCGTGACAGGGGGTCCAGATACGCAGTATTTT
>TRBJ2-7|TRBV9|NA|TRBD1
CASSMTGIPYEQYF
TGTGCCAGCAGCATGACAGGGATACCCTACGAGCAGTACTTC
>TRBJ2-1|TRBV10-2|few|TRBD2
CASRLAGGPYEQFF
TGCGCCAGCAGGTTAGCGGGAGGGCCCTATGAGCAGTTCTTC
>TRBJ1-2|TRBV7-9|NA|NA
CASSLDLGIGGYTF
TGTGCCAGCAGCTTAGACCTGGGCATAGGTGGCTACACCTTC
>TRBJ1-1|TRBV18|NA|TRBD1
CASSAGGGTEAFF
TGTGCCAGCTCGGCAGGGGGTGGTACTGAAGCTTTCTTT
>TRBJ1-3|TRBV5-4|NA|NA
CASSLQRGGNTIYF
TGTGCCAGCAGCTTGCAAAGGGGGGGAAACACCATATATTTT
>TRBJ2-3|TRBV27|NA|NA
CARIGGSTDTQYF
TGTGCCAGAATTGGGGGGAGCACAGATACGCAGTATTTT
>TRBJ1-5|TRBV29-1|NA|NA
CSVASGVSNQPQHF
TGCAGCGTGGCGTCCGGGGTTAGCAATCAGCCCCAGCATTTT
>TRBJ1-1|TRBV19|NA|TRBD1
CASDPGRGTEAFF
TGTGCCAGTGATCCCGGCAGGGGGACTGAAGCTTTCTTT
>TRBJ2-1|TRBV2|NA|TRBD2
CASTPGLAGSEQFF
TGTGCCAGCACCCCTGGACTAGCGGGAAGTGAGCAGTTCTTC
>TRBJ2-3|TRBV5-4|NA|TRBD2
CASSPRTSGRRDTQYF
TGTGCCAGCAGCCCACGGACTAGCGGGAGAAGGGATACGCAGTATTTT
>TRBJ2-1|TRBV7-5|NA|NA
CVRSLRMGQGESDEQFF
TGTGTCAGAAGCTTAAGGATGGGACAGGGTGAGTCCGATGAGCAGTTCTTC
>TRBJ1-2|TRBV19|NA|NA
CASTIRATENYGYTF
TGTGCCAGCACAATAAGAGCGACAGAAAACTATGGCTACACCTTC
>TRBJ2-1|TRBV19|NA|TRBD2
CASSHWGGSSYNEQFF
TGTGCCAGTAGCCATTGGGGGGGGAGCTCCTACAATGAGCAGTTCTTC
>TRBJ1-4|TRBV27|NA|TRBD1
CASRRGTGGNEKLFF
TGTGCCAGCAGGAGGGGGACAGGCGGTAATGAAAAACTGTTTTTT
>TRBJ1-1|TRBV7-9|NA|NA
CASSLEGTGAPNTEAFF
TGTGCCAGCAGCTTAGAGGGAACTGGGGCCCCGAACACTGAAGCTTTCTTT
>TRBJ2-7|TRBV7-2|NA|NA
CASSLGSGANPYEQYF
TGTGCCAGCAGCTTAGGGTCGGGAGCCAACCCCTACGAGCAGTACTTC
>TRBJ1-1|TRBV19|NA|NA
CASSFNTNTEAFF
TGTGCCAGTAGTTTCAACACCAACACTGAAGCTTTCTTT
>TRBJ1-1|TRBV25-1|NA|NA
CASRGGRGAYEAFF
TGTGCCAGCAGGGGGGGGAGGGGAGCATATGAAGCTTTCTTT
>TRBJ2-3|TRBV18|NA|TRBD1
CASSIKGQGDTDTQYF
TGTGCCAGCTCAATAAAAGGACAGGGTGACACAGATACGCAGTATTTT
>TRBJ1-2|TRBV5-1|NA|NA
CASSLAGQGGYTF
TGCGCCAGCAGCTTGGCCGGGCAGGGGGGCTACACCTTC
>TRBJ2-2|TRBV2|NA|TRBD2
CASTTGLAGAFTGELFF
TGTGCCAGCACCACCGGACTAGCGGGAGCTTTCACCGGGGAGCTGTTTTTT
>TRBJ2-6|TRBV7-9|NA|NA
CASTLRNSGANVLTF
TGTGCCAGCACCTTGCGGAACTCTGGGGCCAACGTCCTGACTTTC
>TRBJ2-2|TRBV6-1|NA|TRBD2
CASSEEAGGSGELFF
TGTGCCAGCAGTGAAGAGGCGGGAGGGTCCGGGGAGCTGTTTTTT
>TRBJ1-5|TRBV7-9|NA|TRBD1
CASSWDRDSNQPQHF
TGTGCCAGCAGCTGGGACAGGGATAGCAATCAGCCCCAGCATTTT
>TRBJ2-5|TRBV2|NA|TRBD1
CASSELGTGQETQYF
TGTGCCAGCAGTGAGCTCGGGACAGGACAAGAGACCCAGTACTTC
>TRBJ1-2|TRBV5-5|NA|TRBD1
CASDYGRGSNYGYTF
TGTGCCAGCGACTATGGCAGGGGGTCTAACTATGGCTACACCTTC
>TRBJ2-5|TRBV6-9|NA|NA
CASSYRETQYF
TGTGCCAGCAGTTACAGGGAGACCCAGTACTTC
>TRBJ1-2|TRBV10-1|NA|NA
CASSATGSYGYTF
TGCGCCAGCAGTGCTACAGGGAGCTATGGCTACACCTTC
>TRBJ2-3|TRBV7-2|NA|TRBD2
CASSQESGADTQYF
TGTGCCAGCAGCCAGGAGAGCGGGGCAGATACGCAGTATTTT
>TRBJ1-4|TRBV2|NA|NA
CASNTRGPGTAGEKLFF
TGTGCCAGCAACACCCGCGGCCCCGGGACCGCGGGGGAAAAACTGTTTTTT
>TRBJ2-1|TRBV7-9|NA|TRBD2
CASSVLTSGSSNEQFF
TGTGCCAGCAGCGTACTGACTAGCGGGAGTTCCAATGAGCAGTTCTTC
>TRBJ2-1|TRBV5-1|NA|TRBD2
CASSFRLATNSYNEQFF
TGCGCCAGCAGCTTCAGACTAGCGACGAACTCCTACAATGAGCAGTTCTTC
>TRBJ2-3|TRBV28|NA|TRBD1
CASQSPGQGTDTQYF
TGTGCCAGCCAATCCCCGGGACAGGGAACAGATACGCAGTATTTT
>TRBJ2-1|TRBV30|NA|NA
CAWTQNNEQFF
TGTGCCTGGACCCAGAATAATGAGCAGTTCTTC
>TRBJ2-7|TRBV29-1|NA|NA
CSVGMGAYEQYF
TGCAGCGTGGGAATGGGGGCATACGAGCAGTACTTC
>TRBJ2-7|TRBV6-4|NA|NA
CASSPSPGHYEQYF
TGTGCCAGCAGTCCTTCGCCAGGACACTACGAGCAGTACTTC
>TRBJ2-7|TRBV10-3|once|NA
CAISEGSSSSEQYF
TGTGCCATCAGTGAAGGGAGTAGTAGCAGCGAGCAGTACTTC
>TRBJ2-7|TRBV29-1|NA|NA
CSVEGARDEQYF
TGCAGCGTTGAGGGGGCGCGGGACGAGCAGTACTTC
>TRBJ2-3|TRBV12-5|NA|TRBD1
CASGPPLTGSEDTQYF
TGTGCTAGTGGTCCCCCTCTGACAGGGTCGGAGGATACGCAGTATTTT
>TRBJ1-5|TRBV6-2/TRBV6-3|NA|TRBD1
CASSYSWDRTGNQPQHF
TGTGCCAGCAGTTACTCGTGGGACAGGACCGGTAATCAGCCCCAGCATTTT
>TRBJ2-3|TRBV7-9|NA|NA
CASSLGLALTDTQYF
TGTGCCAGCAGCTTAGGCCTAGCGCTCACAGATACGCAGTATTTT
>TRBJ2-5|TRBV6-1|NA|TRBD2
CASSESGRQETQYF
TGTGCCAGCAGTGAAAGCGGGAGACAAGAGACCCAGTACTTC
>TRBJ2-6|TRBV7-3|NA|NA
CASSSSLGASGANVLTF
TGTGCCAGCAGCTCCTCCCTAGGGGCCTCTGGGGCCAACGTCCTGACTTTC
>TRBJ2-7|TRBV27|NA|NA
CASSPGQHYEQYF
TGTGCCAGCAGCCCAGGACAGCACTACGAGCAGTACTTC
>TRBJ2-1|TRBV27|NA|TRBD2
CASSPLAGGLLNEQFF
TGTGCCAGCAGTCCACTAGCGGGAGGGCTTTTAAATGAGCAGTTCTTC
>TRBJ1-3|TRBV19|NA|NA
CASREQGSGNTIYF
TGTGCCAGTAGAGAACAGGGATCTGGAAACACCATATATTTT
>TRBJ2-3|TRBV21-1|NA|NA
CASSIIAGRTDTQYF
TGTGCCAGCAGCATTATAGCGGGGCGCACAGATACGCAGTATTTT
>TRBJ1-6|TRBV5-6|NA|NA
CASSIGGDSPLHF
TGTGCCAGCAGCATCGGAGGGGATTCACCCCTCCACTTT
>TRBJ1-1|TRBV29-1|NA|NA
CSVSPPNTEAFF
TGCAGCGTTTCCCCTCCGAACACTGAAGCTTTCTTT
>TRBJ2-1|TRBV10-1|NA|NA
CASSESGRGHEQFF
TGCGCCAGCAGTGAGTCGGGGCGGGGCCATGAGCAGTTCTTC
>TRBJ2-5|TRBV12-3/TRBV12-4|NA|NA
CASSFLETQYF
TGTGCCAGCAGTTTCTTGGAGACCCAGTACTTC
>TRBJ2-3|TRBV11-2|NA|NA
CASSRGISTDTQYF
TGTGCCAGCAGCCGAGGGATAAGCACAGATACGCAGTATTTT
>TRBJ1-1|TRBV18|NA|NA
CASSPLPDSTEAFF
TGTGCCAGCTCACCGCTACCAGACAGTACTGAAGCTTTCTTT
>TRBJ1-6|TRBV30|once|TRBD1
CAGNPGTGGAWGSPLHF
TGTGCCGGTAATCCCGGGACAGGGGGAGCCTGGGGTTCACCCCTCCACTTT